This TCR beta chain derives from a study of cytomegalovirus exposure and HLA in healthy donors. General study points: Donors were assumed by presence/absence analyses to have roughly uniform sequencing depth. There were reportedly fewer N-insertions in an Asian-associated ancestry cluster than the roughly 700-donor mean, in a later analysis. In vitro experiments confirmed that a few CMV-associated chains were specific for CMV antigens.

Germline-derived CDR1 and CDR2 are ENHRY and SYGVKD. V trimming: 5 bases; J trimming: 7 bases; junction bases outside the gene matches: 3. The CDR3 consists of 13 residues. This clone was observed once. The target antigen is unknown. Amplification used 60 Vbeta primers and 13 Jbeta primers. As processed by the authors: Later reanalysis found around 84 million unique TCR beta chains, some 10 million of them shared. TCRdb's copy holds only in-frame clones and misses some; the assay was immunoSEQ multiplex PCR. That table gives V, J and clone size, and the DNA gave D and trimming. The data show about 120,000 clones, 60% to 80% seen once.

Specimen: PBMCs. This receptor was identified in a woman between 45 and 65 years old in good health and CMV-seronegative. This chain connects TRBV10-3 to TRBJ1-4; 8 bases line up with TRBD1. CDR3 sequence: CAISRDRGEKLFF. The CDR3 region has the DNA TGTGCCATCAGTCGCGACAGGGGTGAAAAACTGTTTTTT.